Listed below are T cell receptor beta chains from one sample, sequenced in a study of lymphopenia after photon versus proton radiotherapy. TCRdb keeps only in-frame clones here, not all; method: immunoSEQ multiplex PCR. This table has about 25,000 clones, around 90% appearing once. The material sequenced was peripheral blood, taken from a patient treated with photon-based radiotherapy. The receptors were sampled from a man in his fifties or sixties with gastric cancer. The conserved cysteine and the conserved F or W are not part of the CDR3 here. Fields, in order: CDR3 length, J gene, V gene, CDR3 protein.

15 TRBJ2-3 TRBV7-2 ASVNLGFGRSTYTQY
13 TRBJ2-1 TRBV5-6 ASSPLTGSDNEQF
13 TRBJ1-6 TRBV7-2 ASSLEGVVGSPLH
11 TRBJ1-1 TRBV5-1 ASSEDVNTEAF
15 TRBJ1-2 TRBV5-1 ASSLAIGTTRNYGYT
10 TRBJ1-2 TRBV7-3 ASSLSGQFPT
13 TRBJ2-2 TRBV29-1 SVEDRNANTGELF
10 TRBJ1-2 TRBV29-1 SVETGGRGYT
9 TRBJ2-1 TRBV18 ASSQNNEQF
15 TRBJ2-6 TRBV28 ASSTSLTQSRANVLT
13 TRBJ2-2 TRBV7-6 ASSGWGQGAGELF
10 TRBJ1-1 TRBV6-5 ASSRGGTEAF
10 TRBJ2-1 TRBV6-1 ASSTGFNEQF
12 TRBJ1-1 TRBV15 ATTRQPYIAEAF
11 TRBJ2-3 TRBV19 ASGVTSTDTQY
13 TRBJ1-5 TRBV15 ATSREQGGSQPQH
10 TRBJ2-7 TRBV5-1 ASSLQGYEQY
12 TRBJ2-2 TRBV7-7 ASSLGLAAGELF
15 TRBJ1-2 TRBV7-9 ASSLGRTGATVYGYT
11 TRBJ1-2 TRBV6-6 ASGPESNYGYT
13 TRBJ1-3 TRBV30 AWSMGLIGGNTIY
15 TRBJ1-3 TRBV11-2 ASSLRAHGTGGNTIY
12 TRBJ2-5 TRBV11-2 ASSLVRAGGPQY
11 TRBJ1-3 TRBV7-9 ASSPAAGNTIY
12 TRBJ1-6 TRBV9 ASSGPGDDSPLH
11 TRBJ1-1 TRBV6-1 ASSEAVADEAF
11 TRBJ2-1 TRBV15 ATSRDSYNEQF
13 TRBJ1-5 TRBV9 ASSVGSGSNQPQH
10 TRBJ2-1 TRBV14 ASKGLRREQF
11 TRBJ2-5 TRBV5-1 ASLTWDRGTQY
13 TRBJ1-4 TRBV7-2 ASSLGAARHEKLF
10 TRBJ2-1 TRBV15 ATSGQPNEQF
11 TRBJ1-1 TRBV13 ASSLDVNTEAF
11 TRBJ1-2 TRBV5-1 ASSLGDIYGYT
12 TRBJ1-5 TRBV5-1 ASSADSRNQPQH
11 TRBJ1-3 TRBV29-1 SVALFSGNTIY
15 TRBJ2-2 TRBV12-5 ASGPPDQKTNTGELF
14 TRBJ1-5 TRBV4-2 ASSQGNQGSVQPQH
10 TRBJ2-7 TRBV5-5 ASSLAVYEQY
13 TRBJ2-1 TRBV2 ASSERLAAYNEQF
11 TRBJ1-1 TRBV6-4 ASSDTGRTEAF
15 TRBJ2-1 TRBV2 ASSAGSGGPDYNEQF
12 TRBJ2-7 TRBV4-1 ASSFNSDSYEQY
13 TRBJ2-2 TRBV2 ASSFDSPNTGELF
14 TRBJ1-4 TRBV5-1 ASSPFKPATNEKLF
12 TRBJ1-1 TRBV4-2 ASSQDRGSTEAF
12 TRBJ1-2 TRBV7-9 ASSPTDRSYGYT
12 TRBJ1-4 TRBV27 ASSLGLWGEKLF
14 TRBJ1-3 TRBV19 ARGHTSIVSGNTIY
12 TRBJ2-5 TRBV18 ASSPRPGRRSRN
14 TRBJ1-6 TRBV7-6 ASSAWRGRDNSPLH
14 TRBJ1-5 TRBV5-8 ASSLFWGQSDQPQH
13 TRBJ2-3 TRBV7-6 ASSLQGMGTDTQY
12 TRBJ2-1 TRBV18 ASFPGDSFYEQF
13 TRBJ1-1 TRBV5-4 ASSRPYFTGTEAF